The 30 T cell receptor beta chains below all came from one sample that was sequenced in a study of regulatory T cells in long-lasting Graves disease. Time point given: newly diagnosed GD, antithyroid drugs for less than 3 months. The TCR library was made from RNA extracted from PBMCs. Researchers made TCR beta libraries by using iRepertoire HTBI primers and running Arm-PCR on CDR3 regions. MiXCR was run by TCRdb on the multiplex PCR reads, yielding one entry per CDR3 protein. The data hold around 470,000 distinct CDR3 sequences, with 12% to 15% observed a single time. These data also featured in a second study, about T cells in Graves' hyperthyroidism and ophthalmopathy.

This material consisted of peripheral blood mononuclear cells (PBMCs), taken at new diagnosis, from a patient treated with antithyroid drugs. Every receptor here comes from a woman in her fifties or sixties with Graves disease.

In this sample, this clonotype turned up many times. A junction boundary mismatches the germline segment, possibly from a read error. The V and J genes are TRBV5-1 and TRBJ1-1; D is perhaps TRBD1 (5 bases). CDR3 length equals 13 residues. Germline-derived CDR1 and CDR2 are SGHRS and YFSETQ. CDR3 sequence: CASSGTENTEAFF. The CDR3 DNA sequence: TGTGCCAGCAGTGGGACGGAGAACACTGAAGCTTTCTTT.

This clonotype was counted ten times or more. The chain employs TRBV11-3 and TRBJ2-1, with D tentatively TRBD2 (6 bases). Germline-derived CDR1 and CDR2 are SGHNT and YENEEA. V shed 1 base and J shed 10 bases, with 11 bases lying between them. The CDR3 totals 13 residues. CDR3 sequence (DNA): TGTGCCAGCAGCTTAGCGGGAGTTGACGAGCAGTTCTTC. Translating it yields CASSLAGVDEQFF.

With respect to this clonotype: Given a much more abundant clone one base away, this may be a read error. The CDR3, as DNA: TGCAGTGCTAGAGATTCCTTAGCGGAAAAGGGTTACGAGCAGTACTTC. This sequence encodes CSARDSLAEKGYEQYF. V and J are TRBV20-1 and TRBJ2-7, with a tentative D call TRBD2 (6 bases). The V and J ends lost 0 bases and 4 bases respectively, with 19 bases between them. The germline V gene encodes CDR1 DFQATT and CDR2 SNEGSKA (reference sequence). The CDR3 consists of 16 residues.

This clonotype appeared a few times. A clone one base away is much larger, so this may be a read error. This sequence joins TRBV6-5 and TRBJ2-1; TRBD2 is a possible D gene (5 bases). The germline V gene encodes CDR1 MNHEY and CDR2 SVGAGI. The CDR3 runs to 15 residues. Written as DNA, the CDR3 is TGTGCCAGCAGTTACGAAGCGGCCTCCTACAATGAGCAGTCCTTC. Protein sequence: CASSYEAASYNEQSF.

This clonotype came up a few times. The chain recombines TRBV6-4 with TRBJ2-1; unclear D gene. Germline lookup yields CDR1 MRHNA and CDR2 SNTAGT. V was pared by 0 bases and J by 8 bases, with 8 bases between. The CDR3 has 13 residues. CDR3 region: CASSDSVLDEQFF. DNA of the CDR3: TGTGCCAGCAGTGACTCAGTACTGGATGAGCAGTTCTTC.

This clonotype was picked up many times. The genes are TRBV6-2 or TRBV6-3 and TRBJ1-1; D ambiguous. The CDR3 has 14 residues. Trimming pared 0 bases from V and 4 bases from J, leaving 9 bases between. Germline assignment: CDR1 MNHEY and CDR2 SVGEGT. The CDR3 sequence: CASSYSGIITEAFF. CDR3 DNA: TGTGCCAGCAGTTACTCCGGGATAATCACTGAAGCTTTCTTT.

This clonotype was seen many times. The J gene is TRBJ2-2, the V gene TRBV12-3 or TRBV12-4; 7 nucleotides line up with TRBD2. The V segment lost 6 bases and the J segment 6 bases; nucleotides outside the gene matches: 10. This CDR3 comprises 15 residues. DNA for the CDR3: TGTGCCAGCAGGGGCACCAGGACTAGTCCCGGGGAGCTGTTTTTT. Translation gives CASRGTRTSPGELFF.

This clonotype has ten or more counts. The V gene is TRBV28, the J gene TRBJ2-1, with 10 bases aligning to TRBD2. The length of the CDR3 is 18 residues. The ends lost 0 bases at V and 8 bases at J; junction bases unmatched: 13. Germline CDR1 is MDHEN and CDR2 is SYDVKM. CDR3 protein: CASSLWSSGSVRSDEQFF. CDR3 in DNA: TGTGCCAGCAGTTTATGGTCTAGCGGGAGTGTAAGGTCGGATGAGCAGTTCTTC.

In its sample, this clonotype was seen many times. The rearrangement joins TRBV6-1 to TRBJ2-7; D is uncertain. The CDR3 has 15 residues. From germline, CDR1 is MNHNS and CDR2 SASEGT. V lost 6 bases and J 1 base, leaving 16 bases between the germline ends. The CDR3 DNA reads as TGTGCCAGCAGCCCAATCCAGTTGGGATCCTACGAGCAGTACTTC. Its protein is CASSPIQLGSYEQYF.

This clonotype showed up many times. Written as DNA, the CDR3 is TGTGCCAGCAGTTCTGGAGATATAACTAATGAAAAACTGTTTTTT. Translated, it gives CASSSGDITNEKLFF. V usage is TRBV28 and J usage is TRBJ1-4; no clear D. The CDR3 length is 15 residues. The germline V and J ends were trimmed by 4 bases and 1 base, with 10 bases remaining between them. Germline loops: CDR1 MDHEN, CDR2 SYDVKM.

The chain uses TRBV27 and TRBJ2-1, with 7 bases lining up with TRBD2. The V gene's germline CDR1 is MNHEY and CDR2 SMNVEV (reference sequence). CDR3 length equals 17 residues. The V segment lost 2 bases and the J segment 6 bases; nucleotides outside the gene matches: 13. The CDR3 DNA is TGTGCCAGCAGTTTAACCCTTGGGGGAGGGCCGGCCAATGAGCAGTTCTTC. As protein: CASSLTLGGGPANEQFF.

This clonotype has a handful of counts. One base away lies a much larger clone, so this may be a sequencing read error. V usage is TRBV7-8 and J usage is TRBJ2-1; 13 bases agree with TRBD2. The last part of the DNA fits TRBJ2-5 better; the J call may be wrong. Germline V gives CDR1 SGHVS, CDR2 FQNEAQ. The CDR3 sequence is 16 residues long. CDR3 amino acids: CASSSGLAGVSGTQYF. CDR3 DNA: TGTGCCAGCAGCAGCGGACTAGCGGGAGTGAGTGGGACCCAGTACTTC.

This clonotype was observed many times. The V and J genes are TRBV28 and TRBJ2-3, with 8 bases that match TRBD1. The J segment lost 1 base and the V segment lost 6 bases, leaving 12 bases of the junction unmatched. This CDR3 has 17 residues. Germline-derived CDR1 and CDR2 are MDHEN and SYDVKM. The CDR3 bases are TGTGCCAGCAGGGCTGACAGGGGCCAGCGCGGCACAGATACGCAGTATTTT. It is translated as CASRADRGQRGTDTQYF.

This clonotype was seen a handful of times. V usage is TRBV28 and J usage is TRBJ1-2; 7 bases are shared with TRBD1. The CDR3 runs 14 residues. Germline lookup yields CDR1 MDHEN and CDR2 SYDVKM. V shed 5 bases and J 4 bases; nucleotides not matched to a gene: 7. The CDR3 bases are TGTGCCAGCAGTCCCCCCGGGACAGTCTATGGCTACACCTTC. Translated: CASSPPGTVYGYTF.

This clonotype has only a few counts. The gene calls are TRBV5-1 and TRBJ2-3, with 7 bases matching TRBD1. V shed 0 bases, J shed 5 bases, and the junction held 12 bases outside the gene matches. This CDR3 has 17 residues. Germline V CDR1 and CDR2: SGHRS, YFSETQ. CDR3 sequence: CASSLALGQTPRDTQYF. CDR3 coding DNA: TGCGCCAGCAGCTTGGCCTTGGGACAGACCCCGAGAGATACGCAGTATTTT.

Many counts were recorded for this clonotype. The chain has TRBV7-2 and TRBJ2-3; 7 bases line up with TRBD2. Trimming cost V 5 bases and J 5 bases; bases outside gene matches: 7. The CDR3 covers 14 residues. Germline CDR1 and CDR2: SGHTA and FQGNSA. The CDR3 reads CASSPRLALDTQYF. CDR3 nucleotides: TGTGCCAGCAGCCCGAGACTAGCATTAGATACGCAGTATTTT.

On this clonotype: A much larger clone lies a single base off, so this may be a read error. This chain uses TRBV5-1 with TRBJ2-3; 9 bases fit TRBD1. The CDR3 consists of 16 residues. V lost 0 bases to trimming and J lost 4 bases; unmatched junction nucleotides: 6. The V gene's germline CDR1 is SGHRS and CDR2 YFSETQ. This CDR3 is CASSLANRGRADTQYF. CDR3 DNA sequence: TGCGCCAGCAGCTTGGCCAACAGGGGGCGGGCAGATACGCAGTATTTT.

This clonotype was seen only a few times. The chain combines TRBV12-3 or TRBV12-4 with TRBJ2-1; D is ambiguous. CDR3 size: 12 residues. V lost 3 bases and J lost 10, with 10 bases in between. The CDR3 region has the DNA TGTGCCAGCAGTTTCACCCTGTGGGAGCAGTTCTTC. Amino acid sequence: CASSFTLWEQFF.

The chain employs TRBV18 and TRBJ2-1, with 8 bases that match TRBD1. V trimming: 3 bases; J trimming: 8 bases; junction bases outside the gene matches: 9. The length of the CDR3 is 15 residues. CDR1 is KGHSH and CDR2 is LQKENI in the germline V gene. CDR3 in amino acids: CASSPGTGLFHEQFF. The CDR3 DNA is TGTGCCAGCTCACCCGGGACAGGTCTTTTCCATGAGCAGTTCTTC.

This clonotype has just a few counts. This chain uses TRBV19 with TRBJ2-7; D not certain. Germline V gene sequence: CDR1 LNHDA, CDR2 SQIVND (reference sequence). Trimming shortened V by 3 bases and J by 4 bases, and 7 bases separated the two germline ends. The CDR3 totals 12 residues. In DNA form, the CDR3 reads TGTGCCAGTAGTATTAACGGGTACGAGCAGTACTTC. It yields the protein CASSINGYEQYF.

Comment on this clonotype: One base away lies a much larger clone, so this may be a sequencing read error. This sequence joins TRBV5-1 and TRBJ2-3; 7 nucleotides match TRBD2. Germline V gene data show CDR1 as SGHRS and CDR2 as YFSETQ. V lost 6 bases and J lost 5; bases outside the gene matches: 9. The CDR3 has 14 amino acids. The CDR3 protein is CASNAGEGIDTQYF. The CDR3 DNA follows: TGCGCCAGCAACGCGGGAGAAGGCATAGATACGCAGTATTTT. Full variable domain (remainder filled in from reference TRBV5-1 and TRBJ2-3): KAGVTQTPRYLIKTRGQQVTLSCSPISGHRSVSWYQQTPGQGLQFLFEYFSETQRNKGNFPGRFSGRQFSNSRSEMNVSTLELGDSALYLCASNAGEGIDTQYFGPGTRLTVL.

J is TRBJ2-5 and V is TRBV20-1; TRBD2 aligns across 8 bases. The V segment lost 3 bases and the J segment 6 bases; nucleotides outside the gene matches: 15. Germline V gene lookup returns CDR1 DFQATT and CDR2 SNEGSKA (reference sequence). There are 16 residues in the CDR3. CDR3: CSASVWGRGGRKTQYF. The CDR3 bases are TGCAGTGCTAGTGTTTGGGGGCGCGGGGGGCGGAAGACCCAGTACTTC.

This clonotype was recorded a few times. The chain recombines TRBV27 with TRBJ1-3; D remains unclear. CDR1 MNHEY and CDR2 SMNVEV come from the germline V gene (reference sequence). The CDR3 consists of 12 residues. Between the trimmed V and J ends, which lost 5 bases and 4 bases, there was a span of 6 bases. CDR3: CASSQRGNTIYF. The CDR3 bases are TGTGCCAGCAGTCAGCGGGGAAACACCATATATTTT.

The sample holds many counts of this clonotype. This chain connects TRBV2 to TRBJ2-3; TRBD2 aligns across 12 bases. The CDR3 sequence is 15 residues long. The germline CDR1 and CDR2 sequences are SNHLY and FYNNEI. V shed 4 bases and J 2 bases; nucleotides not matched to a gene: 1. CDR3 protein: CASSGTSGNTDTQYF. CDR3 nucleotides: TGTGCCAGCAGTGGGACTAGCGGGAACACAGATACGCAGTATTTT. Combining the CDR3 with reference TRBV2 and TRBJ2-3 gives the whole variable domain EPEVTQTPSHQVTQMGQEVILRCVPISNHLYFYWYRQILGQKVEFLVSFYNNEISEKSEIFDDQFSVERPDGSNFTLKIRSTKLEDSAMYFCASSGTSGNTDTQYFGPGTRLTVL.

CDR3: CASSSPKLAGGQNIQYF. The DNA of the CDR3 is TGTGCCAGCAGTTCACCCAAACTAGCGGGAGGCCAAAACATTCAGTACTTC. The chain joins TRBV28 to TRBJ2-4, with 12 bases fitting TRBD2. Looked up from germline, CDR1 is MDHEN and CDR2 is SYDVKM. The CDR3 spans 17 residues. After removal of 4 bases from V and 5 bases from J, the junction contained 9 bases not matched to a gene.

In the case of this clonotype: Given a much more abundant clone one base away, this may be a read error. The chain carries TRBV12-3 or TRBV12-4 and TRBJ2-7; D is possibly TRBD2 (6 bases). Trimming stripped 0 bases from V and 6 bases from J, with 21 bases between. CDR3 length equals 17 residues. The DNA for the CDR3 is TGTGCCAGCAGTTTAGCGATATGGGCTAGCGAGACTACCGAGCAGTACTTC. Its protein product is CASSLAIWASETTEQYF.

This clonotype turned up a few times. The gene calls are TRBV3-1 and TRBJ2-7; 10 nucleotides agree with TRBD1. The ends lost 4 bases at V and 1 base at J; junction bases unmatched: 4. The CDR3 consists of 15 residues. Germline V gene sequence: CDR1 LGHDT, CDR2 YNNKEL (reference sequence). The DNA of the CDR3 is TGTGCCAGCAGCCGTTGGACAGGGGGTTCCTACGAGCAGTACTTC. This sequence encodes CASSRWTGGSYEQYF.

This clonotype was seen at least ten times. V gene TRBV28 combines with J gene TRBJ1-1; D ambiguous. The CDR3 has 11 residues. Germline CDR1 is MDHEN and CDR2 is SYDVKM. Trimming left V 3 bases short and J 7 bases short, with 6 bases between. CDR3 region: CASSFTDEAFF. The CDR3 bases are TGTGCCAGCAGTTTTACGGATGAAGCTTTCTTT. Based on the CDR3 plus reference TRBV28 and TRBJ1-1, the full variable domain is DVKVTQSSRYLVKRTGEKVFLECVQDMDHENMFWYRQDPGLGLRLIYFSYDVKMKEKGDIPEGYSVSREKKERFSLILESASTNQTSMYLCASSFTDEAFFGQGTRLTVV.

This clonotype was picked up one time. The V call is TRBV19, the J call TRBJ1-4; 7 nucleotides line up with TRBD1. Trimming at V came to 10 bases and at J to 6 bases, leaving 8 bases not matched to a gene. The CDR3 has 13 residues. The V gene's germline CDR1 is LNHDA and CDR2 SQIVND (reference sequence). Written as DNA, the CDR3 is TGTGCCACGAGGGGGCGCGGATATGAAAAACTGTTTTTT. This encodes CATRGRGYEKLFF.

V usage is TRBV9 and J usage is TRBJ1-1, with D possibly matching TRBD1 (5 bases). The CDR3 length is 13 residues. Deletions cut 0 bases from V and 9 bases from J, with 12 bases between. Germline V gene lookup returns CDR1 SGDLS and CDR2 YYNGEE. The CDR3 loop reads CASSVDRGSQAFF. The CDR3 nucleotides are TGTGCCAGCAGCGTAGACCGGGGCTCACAAGCTTTCTTT.